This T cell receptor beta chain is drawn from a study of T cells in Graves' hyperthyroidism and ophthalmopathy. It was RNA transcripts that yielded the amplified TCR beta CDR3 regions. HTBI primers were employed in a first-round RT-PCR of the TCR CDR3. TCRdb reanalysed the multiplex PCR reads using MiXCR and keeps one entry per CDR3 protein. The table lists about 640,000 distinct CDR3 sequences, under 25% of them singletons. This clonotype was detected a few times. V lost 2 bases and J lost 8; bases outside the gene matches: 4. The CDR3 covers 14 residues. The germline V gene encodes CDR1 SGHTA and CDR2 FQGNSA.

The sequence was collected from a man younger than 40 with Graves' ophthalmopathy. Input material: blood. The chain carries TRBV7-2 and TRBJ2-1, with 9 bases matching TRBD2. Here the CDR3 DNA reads TGTGCCAGCAGCTTATCCGGGACTAGCTATGAGCAGTTCTTC. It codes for CASSLSGTSYEQFF.